This T cell receptor beta chain emerged from a study of T cells in Graves' hyperthyroidism and ophthalmopathy. General study points: From stable hyperthyroidism, ophthalmopathy was separated by a 13 V-J model.

CDR1 SGHDT and CDR2 YYEEEE come from the germline V gene. The ends were cut back, 3 bases at V and 1 base at J, with 13 bases in the middle. CDR3 size: 15 residues. RNA transcripts gave rise to amplified TCR beta CDR3 regions. When the TCR CDR3 underwent first-round RT-PCR, the HTBI primer set was used. TCRdb re-derived calls from the multiplex PCR reads in MiXCR, one entry per CDR3 protein. The sample shows about 500,000 distinct CDR3 sequences, more than 15% of them seen only once. As to this clonotype: Its target is not known.

The PBMCs studied were ones that came from 10 ml fresh peripheral blood. This TCR was sampled from a woman aged 18-29 years with Graves' ophthalmopathy. Sample: blood. The V and J genes are TRBV5-6 and TRBJ1-1; D not resolved. The CDR3 is CASSWPRTENTEAFF. CDR3 nucleotides: TGTGCCAGCAGCTGGCCCCGGACGGAGAACACTGAAGCTTTCTTT. Drawing the rest from reference TRBV5-6 and TRBJ1-1, the complete variable domain is DAGVTQSPTHLIKTRGQQVTLRCSPKSGHDTVSWYQQALGQGPQFIFQYYEEEERQRGNFPDRFSGHQFPNYSSELNVNALLLGDSALYLCASSWPRTENTEAFFGQGTRLTVV.